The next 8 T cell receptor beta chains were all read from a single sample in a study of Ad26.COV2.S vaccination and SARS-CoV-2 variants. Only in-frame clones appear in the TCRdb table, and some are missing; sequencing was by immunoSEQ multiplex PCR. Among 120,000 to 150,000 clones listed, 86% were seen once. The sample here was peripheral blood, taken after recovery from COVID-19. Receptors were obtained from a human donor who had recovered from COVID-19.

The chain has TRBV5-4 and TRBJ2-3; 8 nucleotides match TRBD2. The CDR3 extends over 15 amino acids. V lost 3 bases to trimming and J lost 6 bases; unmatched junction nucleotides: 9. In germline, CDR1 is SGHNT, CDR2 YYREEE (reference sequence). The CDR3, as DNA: TGTGCCAGCAGCTCGCGGGGGGCGGCGGGGGATACGCAGTATTTT. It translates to CASSSRGAAGDTQYF.

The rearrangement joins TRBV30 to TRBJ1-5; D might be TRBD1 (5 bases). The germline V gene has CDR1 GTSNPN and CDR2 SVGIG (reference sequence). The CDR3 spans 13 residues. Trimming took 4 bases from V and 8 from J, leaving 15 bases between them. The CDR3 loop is CAWTAGPREPQHF. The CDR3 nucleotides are TGTGCCTGGACCGCGGGGCCTAGGGAGCCCCAGCATTTT.

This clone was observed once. CDR3 in amino acids: CASSLGAGTYNEQFF. The CDR3 DNA follows: TGTGCCAGCAGCTTGGGGGCAGGGACCTACAATGAGCAGTTCTTC. The chain is built from TRBV5-6 and TRBJ2-1; D possibly corresponds to TRBD1 (5 bases). V was pared by 0 bases and J by 2 bases, with 9 bases between. Germline V gene lookup returns CDR1 SGHDT and CDR2 YYEEEE. CDR3 size: 15 residues.

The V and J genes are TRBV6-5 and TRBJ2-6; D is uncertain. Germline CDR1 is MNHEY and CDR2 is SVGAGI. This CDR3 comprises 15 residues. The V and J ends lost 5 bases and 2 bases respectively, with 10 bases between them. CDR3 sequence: CASSLRPTGANVLTF. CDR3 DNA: TGTGCCAGCAGTCTCCGACCAACTGGGGCCAACGTCCTGACTTTC.

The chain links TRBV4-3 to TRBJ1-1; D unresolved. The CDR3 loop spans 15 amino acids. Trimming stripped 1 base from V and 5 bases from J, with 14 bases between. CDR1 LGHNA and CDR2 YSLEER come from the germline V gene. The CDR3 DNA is TGCGCCAGCAGCCAAGTATATAGGCCGGTAACTGAAGCTTTCTTT. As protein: CASSQVYRPVTEAFF.

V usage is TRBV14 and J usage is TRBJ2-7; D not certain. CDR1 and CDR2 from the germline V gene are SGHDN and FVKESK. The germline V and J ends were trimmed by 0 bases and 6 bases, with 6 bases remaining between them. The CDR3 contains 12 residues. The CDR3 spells CASSQDIAEQYF. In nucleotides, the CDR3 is TGTGCCAGCAGCCAAGATATAGCCGAGCAGTACTTC.

This CDR3 is CASSWQTSGFMEGSYNEQFF. The CDR3 coding sequence is TGTGCCAGCAGTTGGCAGACTAGCGGGTTTATGGAAGGTTCCTACAATGAGCAGTTCTTC. This rearrangement joins TRBV27 to TRBJ2-1, with 10 nucleotides matching TRBD2. From germline, CDR1 is MNHEY and CDR2 SMNVEV (reference sequence). The CDR3 contains 20 residues. Unmatched junction bases numbered 16, after V lost 4 bases and J lost 1 base.

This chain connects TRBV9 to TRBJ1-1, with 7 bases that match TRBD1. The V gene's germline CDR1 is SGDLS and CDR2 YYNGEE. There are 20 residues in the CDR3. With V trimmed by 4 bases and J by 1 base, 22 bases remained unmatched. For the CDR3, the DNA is TGTGCCAGCAGCAAAGCTCCCATTATTACCGGGACAGCGAAGAACACTGAAGCTTTCTTT. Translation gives CASSKAPIITGTAKNTEAFF. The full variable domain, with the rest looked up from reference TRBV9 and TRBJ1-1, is DSGVTQTPKHLITATGQRVTLRCSPRSGDLSVYWYQQSLDQGLQFLIQYYNGEERAKGNILERFSAQQFPDLHSELNLSSLELGDSALYFCASSKAPIITGTAKNTEAFFGQGTRLTVV.